This T cell receptor beta chain was identified during a study of CD8+ T cells in alopecia areata. The overall study: The protocol delivered tofacitinib for 6 to 18 months, then withdrew it for 6 months.

The treatment was: oral pan-JAK inhibitor, 5-10 mg twice daily. V lost 2 bases and J lost 5; bases outside the gene matches: 7. The CDR3 has 14 amino acids. Germline loops: CDR1 SGHRS, CDR2 YFSETQ. cDNA serving as the sequencing template came from extracted, reverse transcribed RNA. Measured with immunoSEQ multiplex PCR; TCRdb has only the in-frame clones, and not every one. The table has about 200,000 clones, 35% to 40% seen once. This TCR was recovered from a human donor with alopecia areata. The chain joins TRBV5-1 to TRBJ2-7, with 7 nucleotides matching TRBD1. Source: CD4+ T cells sorted from blood, taken at week 34, from a patient treated with tofacitinib. The CDR3 DNA sequence: TGCGCCAGCAGCTTACAGACAGGGCCGGACGAGCAGTACTTC. Amino acid sequence: CASSLQTGPDEQYF.